This note documents a single T cell receptor beta chain sequence. This sample is drawn from a study of blood T cell repertoires in COVID-19. CDR1 MGHDK and CDR2 SYGVNS come from the germline V gene. The CDR3 loop spans 14 amino acids. V dropped 4 bases and J dropped 5 bases, with 12 bases sitting between them. The protocol was immunoSEQ multiplex PCR, while the TCRdb copy is restricted to in-frame clones and leaves out a portion. This table has under 300,000 clones, under 95% appearing once. The chain uses TRBV25-1 and TRBJ1-5; tentative D call: TRBD1 (5 bases). The sequence was obtained from a woman between 18 and 29 years old who had recovered from COVID-19. Input material: PBMCs or T cells enriched from blood (not recorded which). Here the CDR3 DNA reads TGTGCCAGCAGTGGGGGCAGGCCCGATCAGCCCCAGCATTTT. The encoded protein is CASSGGRPDQPQHF.